This T cell receptor beta chain emerged from a study of lymphopenia after photon versus proton radiotherapy (dated by TCRdb to about 2019). In terms of the full investigation: Photon and proton radiation therapy were compared by the study for their immunological effects in patients with gastrointestinal tumors who developed high-grade lymphopenia. The cohort comprised approximately 21 patients with gastrointestinal tumors who received either photon or proton therapy and then developed lymphopenia. The study was designed to characterize how the impact on the immune system differs between the two radiation modalities. Summary of the overall study and its limitations: After the lymphocyte count nadir, repertoires from photon-treated patients showed oligoclonal expansion, particularly of CD8+ Temra cells, and this expansion drove the decline in diversity. The survival association was examined only in patients who died, and the authors described better survival with proton therapy as a possibility, not as a demonstrated result. Relative stability during treatment was observed in proton-treated patients, whereas loss of naive T cells and TCR diversity and gain of effector/memory populations were observed in photon-treated patients. Across the cohort, among patients who died, a greater drop in TCR diversity after the nadir was inversely correlated with overall survival time.

About this clone: No cognate antigen has been identified for it. The input lacks base qualities; no much larger clone sits a single base away. At the DNA level, this CDR3 is encoded by other sequences in the same sample as well.

The CDR1 and CDR2 encoded by the germline V gene are SNHLY and FYNNEI. V ends up 6 bases short and J 4 bases short, with an unmatched junction base count of 2. There are 12 amino acids in the CDR3, from cysteine to phenylalanine inclusive. The DNA shown is the 36-base CDR3, in frame from base 1. The library was prepared using the immunoSEQ multiplex PCR assay. Alongside multiparametric flow cytometry, deep sequencing of rearranged TCR beta loci was used to profile the T cell repertoires. Imported from immuneACCESS, the table was reduced by TCRdb to in-frame sequences with V and J called. These copies leave out some clones; in studies compared against another copy, an unresolved V gene accounts for under half, and the cause of the remainder is not known. Present in this sample are some 55,000 clones, about 83% of which were seen just once. The ten biggest clones cover 25% to 30% of the sample.

The source was peripheral blood, collected from a patient treated with photon-based radiotherapy. This chain joins TRBV2 to TRBJ1-2, with 7 central nucleotides matching TRBD1. This receptor was taken from a man in his forties or fifties with gastric cancer. The DNA is TGTGCCAGCAGCCGGGACAGCTATGGCTACACCTTC. Translation gives CASSRDSYGYTF.